These T cell receptor beta chains were read from a single sample in a study of cytomegalovirus exposure and HLA in healthy donors. Sequencing was performed with immunoSEQ multiplex PCR; in TCRdb, only in-frame clones are kept and a portion is missing. The sample has roughly 70,000 clones; 70% to 75% are singletons. The specimen sequenced was PBMCs. These receptors originate from a human donor in good health. CDR3s include the opening cysteine and the closing phenylalanine or tryptophan. Fields, in order: J gene, D gene, V gene, clone size, CDR3 DNA, CDR3 protein. D genes are given only for firm matches. For some rows the clone size is stated as once, few or many, or as a class when expanded; others skip it.

TRBJ1-3,.,TRBV29-1,.,TGCAGCGTTGATAGGCTAGAGGTCTCTGGAAACACCATATATTTT,CSVDRLEVSGNTIYF
TRBJ1-4,TRBD1,TRBV6-1,.,TGTGCCAGCAGTTCGACAGGGGCTAATGAAAAACTGTTTTTT,CASSSTGANEKLFF
TRBJ2-6,TRBD1,TRBV7-9,.,TGTGCCAGCAGCCCCGGGACAGGGGGCTTTGGGGCCAACGTCCTGACTTTC,CASSPGTGGFGANVLTF
TRBJ2-7,.,TRBV5-4,once,TGTGCCAGCAGCTCGATTCCGGGAGTAATTTACGAGCAGTACTTC,CASSSIPGVIYEQYF
TRBJ2-4,.,TRBV28,.,TGTGCCAGCAGTACGGGGGTAAACATTCAGTACTTC,CASSTGVNIQYF
TRBJ2-3,.,TRBV5-1,.,TGCGCCAGCAGCTTGGAAAATAAGGGGCGCGGCACAGATACGCAGTATTTT,CASSLENKGRGTDTQYF
TRBJ1-5,.,TRBV30,.,TGTGCCTGGGGTTTTCGCGGCGGGAATCAGCCCCAGCATTTT,CAWGFRGGNQPQHF
TRBJ1-2,.,TRBV5-1,.,TGCGCCAGCAGCTCGGACGCTTCGGCCGGGAATGGCTACACCTTC,CASSSDASAGNGYTF
TRBJ1-1,TRBD1,TRBV13,once,TGTGCCAGCAGCTTAGCAAGGACAGGGATGAACACTGAAGCTTTCTTT,CASSLARTGMNTEAFF
TRBJ1-1,.,TRBV16,.,TGTGCCAGCAGCGATACAGGGTCTAACACTGAAGCTTTCTTT,CASSDTGSNTEAFF
TRBJ1-1,.,TRBV27,.,TGTGCCAGCAGTTTAACAGGTTTTATGAACACTGAAGCTTTCTTT,CASSLTGFMNTEAFF
TRBJ2-4,TRBD2,TRBV18,.,TGTGCCAGCTCACCAGACGGGAGGAACATTCAGTACTTC,CASSPDGRNIQYF
TRBJ2-1,TRBD1,TRBV10-3,.,TGTGCCACCAAATCGAGCTCCGGGACAGGAGACAATGAGCAGTTCTTC,CATKSSSGTGDNEQFF
TRBJ2-1,.,TRBV5-1,.,TGCGCCAGCAGCTTAGCGGAAGGGTACAATGAGCAGTTCTTC,CASSLAEGYNEQFF
TRBJ2-7,.,TRBV5-5,few,TGTGCCAGCAGCTTGGGGGGGCAGGCCAGCTCCTACGAGCAGTACTTC,CASSLGGQASSYEQYF
TRBJ1-3,.,TRBV5-1,.,TGCGCCAGCAGCTTGGAAGGGGTTGCTGGAAACACCATATATTTT,CASSLEGVAGNTIYF
TRBJ2-3,TRBD2,TRBV19,.,TGTGCCAGTAGTGGGACGATAGCGGGAGGACACCCCTCCACAGATACGCAGTATTTT,CASSGTIAGGHPSTDTQYF
TRBJ1-1,.,TRBV6-6,.,TGTGCCAGCAGTTGGGGGGGGCCAAACATGAACACTGAAGCTTTCTTT,CASSWGGPNMNTEAFF
TRBJ1-2,.,TRBV11-2,.,TGTGCCAGCAGCTTAGGGGGGGTAGGCTACACCTTC,CASSLGGVGYTF
TRBJ2-3,.,TRBV4-1,.,TGCGCCAGCAGCCCTATTCCCGGGAGCCAAGACACAGATACGCAGTATTTT,CASSPIPGSQDTDTQYF
TRBJ1-1,.,TRBV18,.,TGTGCCAGCTCATCGATTACAGGAAAAGCTGAAGCTTTCTTT,CASSSITGKAEAFF
TRBJ1-2,.,TRBV9,.,TGTGCCAGCAGCGTGACTGGACATCTTAACTATGGCTACACCTTC,CASSVTGHLNYGYTF
TRBJ2-3,TRBD2,TRBV14,few,TGTGCCAGCAGCCAAGGGATCGGGGGGACAGATACGCAGTATTTT,CASSQGIGGTDTQYF
TRBJ2-7,.,TRBV6-1,.,TGTGCCAGCAGTGAGGCGGCACTGTGGGAGCAGTACTTC,CASSEAALWEQYF